This is a list of T cell receptor beta chains from one sample in a study of molecular identifiers for immune sequencing clone quantification. TCRdb re-derived calls from the PCR reads in MiXCR, one entry per CDR3 protein. The repertoire consists of just under 650,000 distinct CDR3 sequences, with just under 20% occurring once and the leading ten covering under 0.95%. The sample consisted of naive CD8+ T cells from blood, with Jurkat cell RNA spiked in. Source of these receptors: a human donor in good health. Some libraries in this study had Jurkat cell RNA spiked in. CDR3s include the opening cysteine and the closing phenylalanine or tryptophan. A D gene is named only where the DNA matches it firmly. Rows give clone size only sometimes, using once, few, many, or a class for an expanded clone.

D gene	V gene	clone size	J gene	CDR3 protein	CDR3 DNA
-	TRBV27	many	TRBJ2-7	CASSRRTRGTEEQYF	TGTGCCAGCAGCCGGAGAACCCGTGGGACGGAGGAGCAGTACTTC
-	TRBV29-1	many	TRBJ2-5	CSVGVGETQYF	TGCAGCGTTGGGGTCGGGGAGACCCAGTACTTC
-	TRBV4-3	many	TRBJ1-2	CASSQVIDVTSLNYGYTF	TGCGCCAGCAGCCAAGTAATAGACGTTACATCCCTGAACTATGGCTACACCTTC
-	TRBV28	many	TRBJ2-3	CASSFLLGALGSDTQYF	TGTGCCAGCAGTTTTCTACTCGGGGCCCTAGGCTCAGATACGCAGTATTTT
-	TRBV27	few	TRBJ1-5	CASSGLGGNQPQHF	TGTGCCAGCAGTGGGTTGGGGGGTAATCAGCCCCAGCATTTT
TRBD2	TRBV5-3	few	TRBJ2-2	CARSRDYHHTGELFF	TGTGCCAGAAGCAGGGACTACCACCACACCGGGGAGCTGTTTTTT
TRBD1	TRBV7-6	-	TRBJ1-4	CASSLATGVYEKLFF	TGTGCCAGCAGCTTAGCGACAGGGGTTTATGAAAAACTGTTTTTT
TRBD1	TRBV5-1	many	TRBJ1-1	CASSLGGGGTEAFF	TGCGCCAGCAGCTTAGGAGGGGGCGGGACTGAAGCTTTCTTT
-	TRBV28	many	TRBJ1-1	CASSLILGGEAFF	TGTGCCAGCAGTTTAATACTGGGGGGTGAAGCTTTCTTT
-	TRBV6-5	many	TRBJ1-2	CASRPTGYANYGYTF	TGTGCCAGCAGGCCCACAGGGTACGCTAACTATGGCTACACCTTC
-	TRBV27	few	TRBJ2-1	CASSQQTTYNEQFF	TGTGCCAGCAGTCAACAAACAACATACAATGAGCAGTTCTTC
TRBD2	TRBV4-1	many	TRBJ2-7	CASSQASGASYEQYF	TGCGCCAGCAGCCAAGCTAGCGGGGCCTCCTACGAGCAGTACTTC
-	TRBV6-2/TRBV6-3	many	TRBJ1-5	CASSYLDSNQPQHF	TGTGCCAGCAGTTACTTGGATAGCAATCAGCCCCAGCATTTT
-	TRBV9	-	TRBJ1-2	CASSVENSNYGYTF	TGTGCCAGCAGCGTAGAGAATTCTAACTATGGCTACACCTTC
-	TRBV7-9	few	TRBJ1-2	CASSRTPSGEGYTF	TGTGCCAGCAGTCGGACTCCCTCCGGGGAGGGTTACACCTTC
-	TRBV29-1	many	TRBJ1-1	CSVEDRMNTEAFF	TGCAGCGTTGAAGATAGAATGAACACTGAAGCTTTCTTT
TRBD1	TRBV27	-	TRBJ1-1	CASSPYRDRGYFF	TGTGCCAGCAGCCCATATCGGGACAGGGGTTATTTCTTT
-	TRBV18	-	TRBJ2-1	CASSPRMSSYNEQFF	TGTGCCAGCTCACCACGGATGAGCTCCTACAATGAGCAGTTCTTC
TRBD2	TRBV12-3/TRBV12-4	-	TRBJ2-1	CASSDSTSGIYNEQFF	TGTGCCAGCAGTGATTCGACTAGCGGGATTTACAATGAGCAGTTCTTC
TRBD2	TRBV19	-	TRBJ2-1	CASKIGASGYNEQFF	TGTGCCAGTAAAATAGGCGCTAGCGGGTACAATGAGCAGTTCTTC
-	TRBV2	many	TRBJ2-3	CASRSGATTPFATDTQYF	TGTGCCAGCAGGTCGGGAGCTACGACGCCCTTTGCCACAGATACGCAGTATTTT
-	TRBV20-1	-	TRBJ2-5	CSAGTVQETQYF	TGCAGTGCTGGGACGGTCCAAGAGACCCAGTACTTC
-	TRBV5-1	many	TRBJ2-7	CASSFVTGTYEQYF	TGCGCCAGCAGCTTCGTTACGGGGACCTACGAGCAGTACTTC
TRBD1	TRBV27	many	TRBJ1-1	CASSPETGRETEAFF	TGTGCCAGCAGTCCAGAGACAGGGAGGGAGACTGAAGCTTTCTTT
-	TRBV27	many	TRBJ2-7	CASSRGVMGYEQYF	TGTGCCAGCAGTAGGGGTGTAATGGGTTACGAGCAGTACTTC
-	TRBV5-4	many	TRBJ2-3	CASSGASDTQYF	TGTGCCAGCAGTGGAGCCTCAGATACGCAGTATTTT
-	TRBV13	many	TRBJ2-1	CASSRGWPGSFF	TGTGCCAGCAGCAGAGGATGGCCCGGCTCGTTCTTC
-	TRBV2	few	TRBJ2-1	CASSRATRDQDEQFF	TGTGCCAGCAGTCGAGCCACTAGGGACCAGGATGAGCAGTTCTTC
-	TRBV4-3	many	TRBJ2-7	CASSHTTGSSYEQYF	TGCGCCAGCAGCCACACGACGGGGAGCTCCTACGAGCAGTACTTC
-	TRBV19	-	TRBJ2-2	CASSIVAAGELFF	TGTGCCAGTAGTATAGTTGCTGCCGGGGAGCTGTTTTTT
-	TRBV4-1	-	TRBJ1-1	CASSREPVMNTEAFF	TGCGCCAGCAGCAGAGAACCGGTCATGAACACTGAAGCTTTCTTT
-	TRBV13	few	TRBJ1-3	CASSLIENSGNTIYF	TGTGCCAGCAGCTTAATAGAGAACTCTGGAAACACCATATATTTT
-	TRBV7-9	few	TRBJ1-6	CASSSGGRTLHF	TGTGCCAGCAGCTCCGGGGGCCGCACCCTCCACTTT
-	TRBV21-1	few	TRBJ1-5	CASSTNRDSNQPQHF	TGTGCCAGCAGCACCAACAGGGATAGCAATCAGCCCCAGCATTTT
-	TRBV5-1	many	TRBJ1-4	CASSVQGPTEKLFF	TGCGCCAGCAGCGTCCAGGGGCCGACTGAAAAACTGTTTTTT
-	TRBV3-1	-	TRBJ2-7	CASQGPELYEQYF	TGTGCCAGCCAAGGACCCGAACTCTACGAGCAGTACTTC
-	TRBV29-1	many	TRBJ2-2	CSGAGVDTGELFF	TGCAGCGGGGCCGGGGTGGACACCGGGGAGCTGTTTTTT
TRBD1	TRBV5-1	-	TRBJ2-7	CASSLTGVFEPYF	TGCGCCAGCAGCTTGACAGGGGTTTTCGAGCCGTACTTC
-	TRBV7-9	-	TRBJ1-2	CASSLAAALYGYTF	TGTGCCAGCAGCTTAGCGGCAGCCCTCTATGGCTACACCTTC
TRBD2	TRBV4-1	many	TRBJ2-3	CASSQGLLAGGRKTDTQYF	TGCGCCAGCAGCCAAGGCTTACTAGCGGGGGGGCGAAAGACAGATACGCAGTATTTT
-	TRBV4-1	many	TRBJ1-1	CASSQVSRDYAFF	TGCGCCAGCAGCCAAGTAAGCCGGGACTACGCTTTCTTT
TRBD1	TRBV12-3/TRBV12-4	-	TRBJ1-2	CASSTRQGSGYGYTF	TGTGCCAGCAGTACACGACAGGGCTCTGGCTATGGCTACACCTTC
-	TRBV6-1	few	TRBJ2-5	CASSEGVTRPSETQYF	TGTGCCAGCAGTGAAGGGGTCACGAGGCCCTCAGAGACCCAGTACTTC
TRBD2	TRBV24-1	-	TRBJ2-1	CATSDLGTRNEQFF	TGTGCCACCAGTGATTTGGGGACTAGGAATGAGCAGTTCTTC
TRBD1	TRBV30	many	TRBJ2-5	CAWQQGEELEETQYF	TGTGCCTGGCAACAGGGGGAAGAGTTGGAAGAGACCCAGTACTTC